The 20 T cell receptor beta chains below come from one sample, sequenced in a study of T cells in Graves' hyperthyroidism and ophthalmopathy. Amplification targeted TCR beta CDR3 regions from RNA transcripts. A set of HTBI primers served as the primers for a first-round RT-PCR of the TCR CDR3. Via MiXCR, TCRdb re-called the multiplex PCR reads, giving one row per CDR3 protein. The sample holds approximately 620,000 distinct CDR3 sequences; approximately 14% are singletons and the top ten take 5.8%. Input material: blood. These receptors all come from a woman aged 25 to 39 with Graves' hyperthyroidism that later progressed to Graves' ophthalmopathy.

This clonotype was seen many times. V gene TRBV11-3 combines with J gene TRBJ2-1; possibly TRBD1 or TRBD2 for D (5 bases each). Trimming left V 4 bases short and J 13 bases short, with 14 bases between. The CDR3 consists of 12 residues. From germline, CDR1 is SGHNT and CDR2 YENEEA. The CDR3 DNA reads as TGTGCCAGCAGCTCTTCCATCCGGGACCAGTTCTTC. Translation gives CASSSSIRDQFF.

This clonotype has more than one count but fewer than ten. CDR3 sequence (DNA): TGTGCCAGCAGTTACTCGATAATAGGGGACGGGGAGCTGTTTTTT. This gives the protein CASSYSIIGDGELFF. The chain joins TRBV6-6 to TRBJ2-2; tentative D call: TRBD1 (5 bases). The CDR3 spans 15 residues. V was shortened by 0 bases and J by 7 bases, with 12 bases between the two germline ends. Germline assignment: CDR1 MNHNY and CDR2 SVGAGI (reference sequence).

This clonotype was counted ten times or more. The chain carries TRBV7-9 and TRBJ1-1; the D gene is possibly TRBD1 (5 bases). The CDR3 loop spans 12 amino acids. Germline values: CDR1 SEHNR, CDR2 FQNEAQ (reference sequence). As DNA, the CDR3 is TGTGTTCTTGGCAGGGAGAACACTGAAGCTTTCTTT. Translating it yields CVLGRENTEAFF.

This clonotype was seen repeatedly, ten times or more. The CDR3 is CASSSAGQALGYGYTF. Here the CDR3 DNA reads TGTGCCAGCAGTTCCGCAGGACAGGCCCTAGGCTATGGCTACACCTTC. The V and J genes are TRBV27 and TRBJ1-2; 7 nucleotides agree with TRBD1. J gave up 4 bases and V 4 bases, and 12 bases lay outside the gene matches. Germline V gives CDR1 MNHEY, CDR2 SMNVEV (reference sequence). The CDR3 has 16 amino acids.

This clonotype was found a few times. CDR3 region: CSASGTGNQPQHF. CDR3 sequence (DNA): TGCAGTGCTAGCGGGACAGGGAATCAGCCCCAGCATTTT. This chain uses TRBV20-1 with TRBJ1-5; 9 bases fit TRBD1. With V trimmed by 3 bases and J by 4 bases, 1 base remained unmatched. The length of the CDR3 is 13 residues. Germline V CDR1 and CDR2: DFQATT, SNEGSKA (reference sequence).

The chain combines TRBV7-9 with TRBJ1-2, with D uncertain. The ends were cut back, 1 base at V and 4 bases at J, with 13 bases in the middle. Germline V lookup: CDR1 SEHNR, CDR2 FQNEAQ (reference sequence). The length of the CDR3 is 15 residues. The CDR3, as DNA: TGTGCCAGCAGCTTAGGAGGAGCAGGAACCTATGGCTACACCTTC. Its protein product is CASSLGGAGTYGYTF.

This clonotype showed up many times. The chain recombines TRBV4-3 with TRBJ1-1; no definite D call. Germline lookup yields CDR1 LGHNA and CDR2 YSLEER. The CDR3 has 14 amino acids. The ends were cut back, 4 bases at V and 3 bases at J, with 12 bases in the middle. CDR3 sequence (DNA): TGCGCCAGCAGCCCCTTGAACGGGGACACTGAAGCTTTCTTT. This encodes CASSPLNGDTEAFF.

This clonotype appeared many times. The chain is built from TRBV6-1 and TRBJ1-4; D uncertain. Germline CDR1 MNHNS, CDR2 SASEGT. V dropped 1 base and J dropped 4 bases, with 4 bases sitting between them. CDR3 length equals 13 residues. CDR3 DNA: TGTGCCAGCAGTGAAGGCCGTAATGAAAAACTGTTTTTT. It is translated as CASSEGRNEKLFF.

This chain connects TRBV6-9 to TRBJ2-3; no definite D call. V dropped 8 bases and J dropped 4 bases, with 16 bases sitting between them. The CDR3 is 14 amino acids. CDR1 is MNHGY and CDR2 is SVAAGI in the germline V gene. CDR3 nucleotide sequence: TGTGCCAGCGGTTCTTCGACGACACCAGATACGCAGTATTTT. Translation: CASGSSTTPDTQYF.

This clonotype was seen ten or more times. Written as DNA, the CDR3 is TGCGCCAGCAGCCCATCAGGGAACACTGAAGCTTTCTTT. Translated, it gives CASSPSGNTEAFF. The chain employs TRBV5-1 and TRBJ1-1, with D unresolved. This CDR3 is built from 13 residues. Germline loops: CDR1 SGHRS, CDR2 YFSETQ. The V and J ends lost 4 bases and 1 base respectively, with 8 bases between them.

This chain links TRBV7-3 with TRBJ1-1; unclear D gene. CDR3 size: 13 residues. The V gene's germline CDR1 is SGHTA and CDR2 FQGTGA. The ends were cut back, 4 bases at V and 3 bases at J, with 9 bases in the middle. The CDR3 protein is CASSSGRDTEAFF. For the CDR3, the DNA is TGTGCCAGCAGCTCGGGTCGGGACACTGAAGCTTTCTTT.

This clonotype was seen at least ten times. The chain combines TRBV15 with TRBJ2-1, with D possibly matching TRBD1 (6 bases). V lost 5 bases and J 12 bases, leaving 17 bases between the germline ends. CDR3 length equals 13 residues. Germline V gene data show CDR1 as LNHNV and CDR2 as YYDKDF (reference sequence). The CDR3 nucleotides are TGTGCCACCAGCGTGAACCAGGGGCTTGGGCAGTTCTTC. Its protein is CATSVNQGLGQFF.

There are a few counts of this clonotype. The rearrangement uses TRBV10-3 and TRBJ1-1; 7 bases are shared with TRBD1. The germline V gene has CDR1 ENHRY and CDR2 SYGVKD. This CDR3 is 13 amino acids long. Trimming cost V 3 bases and J 11 bases; bases outside gene matches: 9. The CDR3 region is CAISDGEGARAFF. The CDR3 region has the DNA TGTGCCATCAGTGATGGTGAGGGGGCGCGGGCTTTCTTT.

This clonotype was observed at least ten times. One junction end does not reproduce the germline sequence, and a read error may be involved. V is TRBV2 and J is TRBJ2-5; tentatively, D is TRBD1 (6 bases). CDR1 is SNHLY, CDR2 FYNNEI, per germline. CDR3 size: 12 residues. The DNA for the CDR3 is TGTGCCAGCAGGGAAGGGGGAGAGACCCAGTACTTC. Translating gives CASREGGETQYF.

This clonotype appeared many times. The chain combines TRBV11-2 with TRBJ2-2; no firm D call. CDR3 length equals 14 residues. V lost 5 bases and J lost 4, with 11 bases in between. Germline CDR1 SGHAT, CDR2 FQNNGV. For the CDR3, the DNA is TGTGCCAGCAGCCGTCAGGTCGGCACCGGGGAGCTGTTTTTT. This gives the protein CASSRQVGTGELFF. Supplemented by reference TRBV11-2 and TRBJ2-2, the full variable domain reads EAGVAQSPRYKIIEKRQSVAFWCNPISGHATLYWYQQILGQGPKLLIQFQNNGVVDDSQLPKDRFSAERLKGVDSTLKIQPAKLEDSAVYLCASSRQVGTGELFFGEGSRLTVL.

This clonotype came up many times. This chain connects TRBV12-5 to TRBJ2-5; 12 bases align to TRBD2. Germline-derived CDR1 and CDR2 are LGHNT and FRNRAP. The CDR3 spans 17 residues. The V gene end was trimmed by 0 bases and the J gene end by 3 bases; junction bases not matched to a gene: 5. The CDR3 DNA reads TGTGCTAGTGGTTTGGTGACGGCTAGCGGGAGGGAAGAGACCCAGTACTTC. Protein: CASGLVTASGREETQYF.

At least ten counts were recorded for this clonotype. The chain uses TRBV28 and TRBJ2-5; D call uncertain. The V gene's germline CDR1 is MDHEN and CDR2 SYDVKM. The V end lost 2 bases, the J end lost 2 bases, and 12 bases lay between the germline ends. The CDR3 is made up of 15 amino acids. In DNA form, the CDR3 reads TGTGCCAGCAGTTTAATATCGCGGCCACAAGAGACCCAGTACTTC. This sequence encodes CASSLISRPQETQYF.

This clonotype was observed at least ten times. The genes are TRBV12-3 or TRBV12-4 and TRBJ2-1, with D hard to call. V was shortened by 5 bases and J by 2 bases, with 10 bases between the two germline ends. This CDR3 is 14 amino acids long. CDR3 sequence reads: CASSPGPAYNEQFF. Here the CDR3 DNA reads TGTGCCAGCAGTCCTGGACCCGCCTACAATGAGCAGTTCTTC.

CDR3 residues: CASSSTGAGEQFF. In DNA, the CDR3 is TGTGCCAGCAGCTCGACAGGGGCGGGGGAGCAGTTCTTC. The chain recombines TRBV9 with TRBJ2-1; 8 bases map to TRBD1. This CDR3 region has 13 residues. V shed 4 bases and J 10 bases; nucleotides not matched to a gene: 7. The germline CDR1 and CDR2 sequences are SGDLS and YYNGEE.

This clonotype was seen many times. The chain carries TRBV5-1 and TRBJ1-2, with 9 bases lining up with TRBD1. The germline gives CDR1 SGHRS, CDR2 YFSETQ. V lost 2 bases and J lost 2; bases outside the gene matches: 7. This CDR3 is 16 amino acids long. The CDR3 DNA is TGCGCCAGCAGCTTAGGACAGGGGTCCTCCAACTATGGCTACACCTTC. Its translation is CASSLGQGSSNYGYTF.